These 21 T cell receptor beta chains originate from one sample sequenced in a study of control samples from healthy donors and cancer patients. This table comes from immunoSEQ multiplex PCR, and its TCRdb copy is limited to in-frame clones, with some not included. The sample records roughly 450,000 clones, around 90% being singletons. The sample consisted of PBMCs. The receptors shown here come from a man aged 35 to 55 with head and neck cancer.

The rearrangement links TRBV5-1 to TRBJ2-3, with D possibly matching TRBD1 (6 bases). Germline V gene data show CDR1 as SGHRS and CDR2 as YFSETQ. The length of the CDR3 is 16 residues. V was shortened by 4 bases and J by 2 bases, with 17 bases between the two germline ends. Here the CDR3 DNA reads TGCGCCAGCAGCCGAGCCCAGGGGATGGACACAGATACGCAGTATTTT. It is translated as CASSRAQGMDTDTQYF.

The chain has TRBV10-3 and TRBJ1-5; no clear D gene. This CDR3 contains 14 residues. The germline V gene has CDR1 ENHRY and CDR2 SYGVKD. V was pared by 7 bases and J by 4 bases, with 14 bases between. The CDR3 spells CAINRAGRNQPQHF. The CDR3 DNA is TGTGCCATCAACCGTGCCGGTCGTAATCAGCCCCAGCATTTT.

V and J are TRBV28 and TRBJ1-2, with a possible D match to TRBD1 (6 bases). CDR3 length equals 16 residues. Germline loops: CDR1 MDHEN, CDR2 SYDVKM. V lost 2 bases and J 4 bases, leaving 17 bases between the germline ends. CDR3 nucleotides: TGTGCCAGCAGTTTAACGGCGGCGGGGGCGGCCTATGGCTACACCTTC. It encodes CASSLTAAGAAYGYTF.

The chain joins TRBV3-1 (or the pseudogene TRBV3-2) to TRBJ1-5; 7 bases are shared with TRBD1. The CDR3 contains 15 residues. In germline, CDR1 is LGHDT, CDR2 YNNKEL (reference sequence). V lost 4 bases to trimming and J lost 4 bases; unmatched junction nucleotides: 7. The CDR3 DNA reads TGTGCCAGCAGCCCCTATGACAGGGCGAATCAGCCCCAGCATTTT. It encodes CASSPYDRANQPQHF.

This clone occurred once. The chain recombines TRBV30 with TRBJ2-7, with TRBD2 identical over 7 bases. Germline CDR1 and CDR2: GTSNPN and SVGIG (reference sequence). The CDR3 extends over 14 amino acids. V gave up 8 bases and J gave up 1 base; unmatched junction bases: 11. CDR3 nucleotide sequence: TGTGCCGGCGGAGGGCGGGAGAGATCCTACGAGCAGTACTTC. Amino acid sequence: CAGGGRERSYEQYF.

In nucleotides, the CDR3 is TGTGCCAGCAGTCCCAGCGGGCCCACCTACGAGCAGTACTTC. It specifies CASSPSGPTYEQYF. V gene TRBV27 combines with J gene TRBJ2-7, with a possible D match to TRBD2 (6 bases). In germline, CDR1 is MNHEY, CDR2 SMNVEV (reference sequence). Trimming stripped 5 bases from V and 2 bases from J, with 13 bases between. This CDR3 contains 14 residues.

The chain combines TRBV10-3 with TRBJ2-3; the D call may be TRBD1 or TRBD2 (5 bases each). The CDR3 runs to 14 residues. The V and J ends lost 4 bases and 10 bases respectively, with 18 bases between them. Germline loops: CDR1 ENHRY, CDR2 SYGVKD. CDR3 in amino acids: CAISGELMGVAQYF. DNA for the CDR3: TGTGCCATCAGTGGAGAATTAATGGGGGTAGCGCAGTATTTT.

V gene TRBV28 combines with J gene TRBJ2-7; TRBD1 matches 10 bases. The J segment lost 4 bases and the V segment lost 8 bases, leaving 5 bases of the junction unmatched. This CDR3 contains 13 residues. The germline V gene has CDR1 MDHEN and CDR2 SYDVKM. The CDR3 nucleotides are TGTGCCAGCCGGACAGGGGGAAGGTACGAGCAGTACTTC. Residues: CASRTGGRYEQYF. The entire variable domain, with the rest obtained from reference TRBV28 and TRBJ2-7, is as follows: DVKVTQSSRYLVKRTGEKVFLECVQDMDHENMFWYRQDPGLGLRLIYFSYDVKMKEKGDIPEGYSVSREKKERFSLILESASTNQTSMYLCASRTGGRYEQYFGPGTRLTVT.

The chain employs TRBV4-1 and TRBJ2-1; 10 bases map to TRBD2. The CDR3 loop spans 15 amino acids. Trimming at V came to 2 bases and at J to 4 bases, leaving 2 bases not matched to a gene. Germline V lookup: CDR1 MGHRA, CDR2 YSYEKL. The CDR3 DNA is TGCGCCAGCAGCCAAACTAGCGGGATTTACAATGAGCAGTTCTTC. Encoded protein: CASSQTSGIYNEQFF.

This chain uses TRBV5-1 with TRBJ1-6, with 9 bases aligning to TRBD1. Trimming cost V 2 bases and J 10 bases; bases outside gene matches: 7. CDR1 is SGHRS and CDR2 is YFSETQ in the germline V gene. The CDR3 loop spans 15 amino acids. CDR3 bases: TGCGCCAGCAGCTTAGAGGACAGGGGAGAATCACCCCTCCACTTT. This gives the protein CASSLEDRGESPLHF.

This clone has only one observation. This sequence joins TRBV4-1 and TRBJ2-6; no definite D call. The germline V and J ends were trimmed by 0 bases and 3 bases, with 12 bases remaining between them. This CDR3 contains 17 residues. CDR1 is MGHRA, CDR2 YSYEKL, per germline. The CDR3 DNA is TGCGCCAGCAGCCAAGACCCCGTGGGGTATGGGGCCAACGTCCTGACTTTC. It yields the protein CASSQDPVGYGANVLTF.

The DNA for the CDR3 is TGTGCCAGTCACTCCACCGGGGAGCTGTTTTTT. This gives the protein CASHSTGELFF. The chain joins TRBV18 to TRBJ2-2; D is unresolved. The CDR3 consists of 11 residues. V lost 9 bases and J lost 4, with 6 bases in between. From germline, CDR1 is KGHSH and CDR2 LQKENI.

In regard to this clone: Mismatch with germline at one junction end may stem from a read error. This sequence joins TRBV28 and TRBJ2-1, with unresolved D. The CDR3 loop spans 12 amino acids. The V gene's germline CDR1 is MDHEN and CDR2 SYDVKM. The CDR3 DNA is TGTGCCAGCAGTTTTAGTATCGCAACCCCCCTCTTC. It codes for CASSFSIATPLF.

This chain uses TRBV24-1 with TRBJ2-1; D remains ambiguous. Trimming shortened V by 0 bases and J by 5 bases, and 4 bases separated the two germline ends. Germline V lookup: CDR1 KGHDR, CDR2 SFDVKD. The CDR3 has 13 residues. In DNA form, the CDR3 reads TGTGCCACCAGTGATTTGGTTAACAATGAGCAGTTCTTC. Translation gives CATSDLVNNEQFF.

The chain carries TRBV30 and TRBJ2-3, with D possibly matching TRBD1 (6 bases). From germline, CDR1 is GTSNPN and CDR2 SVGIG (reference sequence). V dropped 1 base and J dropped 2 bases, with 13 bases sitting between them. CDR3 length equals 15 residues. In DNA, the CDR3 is TGTGCCTGGAGTGAAGACAGGTATTCCACAGATACGCAGTATTTT. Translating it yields CAWSEDRYSTDTQYF.

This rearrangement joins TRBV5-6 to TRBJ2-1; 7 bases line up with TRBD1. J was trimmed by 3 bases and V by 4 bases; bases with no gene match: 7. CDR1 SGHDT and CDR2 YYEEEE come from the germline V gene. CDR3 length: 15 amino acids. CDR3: CASSPGTVIYNEQFF. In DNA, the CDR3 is TGTGCCAGCAGCCCCGGGACAGTTATCTACAATGAGCAGTTCTTC.

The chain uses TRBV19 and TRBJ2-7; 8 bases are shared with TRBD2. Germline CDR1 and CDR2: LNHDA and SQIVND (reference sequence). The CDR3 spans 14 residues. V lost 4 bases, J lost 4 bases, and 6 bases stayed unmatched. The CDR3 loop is CASSTAGGPYEQYF. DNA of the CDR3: TGTGCCAGTAGTACGGCGGGGGGCCCATACGAGCAGTACTTC.

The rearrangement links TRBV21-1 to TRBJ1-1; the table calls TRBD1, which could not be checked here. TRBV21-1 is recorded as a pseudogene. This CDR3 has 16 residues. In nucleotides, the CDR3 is TGTGCCAGCAGCAAAAGAGGCCATGGGGCGAGGACTGAAGCTTTCTTT. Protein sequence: CASSKRGHGARTEAFF.

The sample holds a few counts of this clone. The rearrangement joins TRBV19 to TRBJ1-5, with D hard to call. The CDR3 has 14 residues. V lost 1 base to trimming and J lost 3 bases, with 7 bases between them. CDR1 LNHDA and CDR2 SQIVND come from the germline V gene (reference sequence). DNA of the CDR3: TGTGCCAGTAGTATAGTGGAGGCCAATCAGCCCCAGCATTTT. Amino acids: CASSIVEANQPQHF.

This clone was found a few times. This CDR3 is CASSLTGTNTGELFF. DNA of the CDR3: TGTGCCAGCAGTCTGACAGGGACCAACACCGGGGAGCTGTTTTTT. V is TRBV27 and J is TRBJ2-2; 7 positions agree with TRBD1. After removal of 5 bases from V and 2 bases from J, the junction contained 5 bases not matched to a gene. Germline V lookup: CDR1 MNHEY, CDR2 SMNVEV (reference sequence). CDR3 size: 15 residues.

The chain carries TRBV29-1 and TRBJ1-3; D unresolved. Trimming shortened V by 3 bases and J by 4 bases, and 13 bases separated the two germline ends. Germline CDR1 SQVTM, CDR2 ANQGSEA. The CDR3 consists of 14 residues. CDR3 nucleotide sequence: TGCAGCGTTGAGGAATCACTGAGAGGAAACACCATATATTTT. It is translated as CSVEESLRGNTIYF.